A selection of T cell receptor beta chains follows, all from one sample in a study of cytomegalovirus exposure and HLA in healthy donors. Sequencing used immunoSEQ multiplex PCR; TCRdb keeps in-frame clones, though not all of them. The table lists 100,000 to 120,000 clones, roughly 80% of them singletons, with 1.3% in the top ten. Sequenced input: PBMCs. These receptors all stem from a woman aged 25 to 39 in good health and CMV-seronegative. CDR3s include the opening cysteine and the closing phenylalanine or tryptophan. Fields, in order: clone size, D gene, V gene, J gene, CDR3 DNA, CDR3 protein. A D gene is named only where the DNA matches it firmly. Some rows mark clone size as missing; the rest say once, few, many or name a class of expanded clone.

few	NA	TRBV4-2	TRBJ1-6	TGTGCCAGCAGCCAAGTCTCAGGGGCTGCGAATTCACCCCTCCACTTT	CASSQVSGAANSPLHF
once	NA	TRBV4-3	TRBJ1-2	TGCGCCAGCAGCCGGGGGGGCACTAACTATGGCTACACCTTC	CASSRGGTNYGYTF
NA	NA	TRBV7-6	TRBJ1-5	TGTGCCAGCAGCCTAAGTAGCAATCAGCCCCAGCATTTT	CASSLSSNQPQHF
NA	NA	TRBV7-2	TRBJ1-6	TGTGCCAGCAGCTTAGCGGCCCGTGTAAATTCACCCCTCCACTTT	CASSLAARVNSPLHF
NA	NA	TRBV2	TRBJ1-2	TGTGCCAGCAGTCCAGACAGGACTAACTATGGCTACACCTTC	CASSPDRTNYGYTF
NA	NA	TRBV19	TRBJ2-3	TGTGCCAGTTCGCTGGGCAGGGGCCCCAATACGCAGTATTTT	CASSLGRGPNTQYF
NA	NA	TRBV6-4	TRBJ2-3	TGTGCCAGCAGTGACGCACCAGGCACAGATACGCAGTATTTT	CASSDAPGTDTQYF
NA	TRBD1	TRBV4-1	TRBJ1-6	TGCGCCAGTAACCAGGACAGGGCATTCTATAATTCACCCCTCCACTTT	CASNQDRAFYNSPLHF
few	NA	TRBV10-3	TRBJ1-1	TGTGCCATCAGTTCGCTCCAGGGTTGGAACACTGAAGCTTTCTTT	CAISSLQGWNTEAFF
NA	TRBD2	TRBV7-8	TRBJ2-1	TGTGCCAGCAGCTTCTACCTTAGCGGGACAAACGGCGATGAGCAGTTCTTC	CASSFYLSGTNGDEQFF
NA	TRBD1	TRBV7-9	TRBJ1-4	TGTGCCAGCAGCTCACTGGGACAGTTTAATGAAAAACTGTTTTTT	CASSSLGQFNEKLFF
NA	TRBD2	TRBV7-2	TRBJ2-1	TGTGCCAGCAGCGCCCCGGGACTAGCGGGGACCAATGAGCAGTTCTTC	CASSAPGLAGTNEQFF
NA	NA	TRBV11-2	TRBJ2-7	TGTGCCAGCAGCTTAGATGTCACCGGACACCAGCACGAGCAGTACTTC	CASSLDVTGHQHEQYF
NA	TRBD1	TRBV10-1	TRBJ1-4	TGCGCCAGAGACAGGGGGAATGAAAAACTGTTTTTT	CARDRGNEKLFF
NA	NA	TRBV28	TRBJ2-7	TGTGCCAGTAGACCCAACGGGAGAGGGGCCTACGAGCAGTACTTC	CASRPNGRGAYEQYF
NA	TRBD2	TRBV2	TRBJ2-7	TGTGCCAGCAGTGCAGCCACTAGCGGGGCAACCTACGAGCAGTACTTC	CASSAATSGATYEQYF
NA	TRBD2	TRBV4-3	TRBJ2-3	TGCGCCAGCAGCCATCAACCCGGACTAGCGGGGGGCACAGATACGCAGTATTTT	CASSHQPGLAGGTDTQYF
NA	TRBD2	TRBV30	TRBJ2-1	TGTGCCTGGAGTTTGGAGGGAGGGCCTGATGAGCAGTTCTTC	CAWSLEGGPDEQFF
once	NA	TRBV5-6	TRBJ1-1	TGTGCCAGCAGCATAGGGCAGGGGCACACTGAAGCTTTCTTT	CASSIGQGHTEAFF
NA	TRBD1	TRBV13	TRBJ2-3	TGTGCCAGCAGCGACCGGGACAGCTATTATACGCAGTATTTT	CASSDRDSYYTQYF
NA	TRBD2	TRBV28	TRBJ2-2	TGTGCCAGCAGTTTGGGGGGGTCCGGGGAGCTGTTTTTT	CASSLGGSGELFF
NA	TRBD1	TRBV10-3	TRBJ1-1	TGTGCCATCAGGGTACCCGGGACAGGGACCACTGAAGCTTTCTTT	CAIRVPGTGTTEAFF
few	TRBD2	TRBV10-3	TRBJ2-7	TGTGCCATCAGTGACCCCGGTGTCGGGGGGACCAACGAGCAGTACTTC	CAISDPGVGGTNEQYF
NA	NA	TRBV7-3	TRBJ1-1	TGTGCCAGCAGCTTCGCAGGGGCGAACACTGAAGCTTTCTTT	CASSFAGANTEAFF
NA	NA	TRBV6-5	TRBJ1-2	TGTGCCAGCAGTTCCGTCCTGCGAGAGTATGGCTACACCTTC	CASSSVLREYGYTF
NA	NA	TRBV25-1	TRBJ2-7	TGTGCCAGCAGTGAAGGGCAGGGGTATTGGGAGCAGTACTTC	CASSEGQGYWEQYF
few	TRBD1	TRBV5-4	TRBJ1-1	TGTGCCAGCAGCTCGGACAGGGGTGCTGAAGCTTTCTTT	CASSSDRGAEAFF
NA	TRBD1	TRBV30	TRBJ2-3	TGTGCCTGGAGTTCAACAGGGGGCGGAGATACGCAGTATTTT	CAWSSTGGGDTQYF